Below, 16 T cell receptor beta chains from the same sample are listed, as sequenced in a study of blood T cells in healthy people across ages. PCR was performed a second time for about 6 to 12 cycles using a sample-barcoded 5' primer and a J-beta primer mix. MiXCR, applied by TCRdb to the 5' RACE reads, yields one record per CDR3 protein. The sample consists of roughly 790,000 distinct CDR3 sequences, roughly 47% of them appearing once. The sequenced sample was blood. The origin of the receptors is an older woman in good health.

The V call is TRBV19, the J call TRBJ1-1; the D is unclear. CDR3 length: 13 residues. Germline CDR1 is LNHDA and CDR2 is SQIVND (reference sequence). As DNA, the CDR3 is TGTGCGTCCGGAGGGTGGCAGAGCACTGAAGCTTTCTTT. Residues: CASGGWQSTEAFF.

Only a few counts were recorded for this clonotype. The chain links TRBV3-1 to TRBJ2-4, with TRBD1 matching 10 bases. The J call may be incorrect, as the DNA end agrees better with TRBJ2-5. CDR3 length equals 15 residues. CDR1 and CDR2 (germline): LGHDT, YNNKEL (reference sequence). CDR3 in DNA: TGTGCCAGCAGCCAAGGGACAGGGGGGACCGAGACCCAGTACTTC. Encoded protein: CASSQGTGGTETQYF.

This clonotype was counted a few times. This chain joins TRBV11-2 and TRBJ2-5; 10 bases are shared with TRBD2. In germline, CDR1 is SGHAT, CDR2 FQNNGV. V dropped 5 bases and J dropped 5; count of bases not matched to a gene: 2. CDR3 size: 13 residues. The CDR3 sequence: CASSPGLAETQYF. In DNA form, the CDR3 reads TGTGCCAGCAGCCCGGGACTAGCGGAGACCCAGTACTTC.

The chain uses TRBV6-6 and TRBJ1-4, with a weak D call TRBD1 (6 bases). CDR3 length: 16 amino acids. The V and J ends lost 5 bases and 4 bases respectively, with 17 bases between them. Per germline, CDR1 MNHNY and CDR2 SVGAGI (reference sequence). The CDR3 DNA follows: TGTGCCAGCAGTCCCCCCGGACAGCCTCTTAATGAAAAACTGTTTTTT. Amino acid sequence: CASSPPGQPLNEKLFF.

The rearrangement uses TRBV5-1 and TRBJ2-5; 9 bases fit TRBD2. J lost 11 bases, V lost 0 bases, and 14 bases had no gene match. This CDR3 region has 16 residues. Germline V gene data show CDR1 as SGHRS and CDR2 as YFSETQ. The CDR3 DNA reads TGCGCCAGCAGCTTGGTTCGCGGGAGGGCCTCCAATGAGCAGTACTTC. Amino acids: CASSLVRGRASNEQYF.

The gene calls are TRBV11-2 and TRBJ2-2; D gene uncertain. This CDR3 region has 16 residues. Per the germline V gene, CDR1 is SGHAT and CDR2 is FQNNGV. Trimming removed 1 base from V and 0 bases from J, with 9 bases in between. DNA for the CDR3: TGTGCCAGCAGCTTAGCCGGCCCGGCGAACACCGGGGAGCTGTTTTTT. Amino acid sequence: CASSLAGPANTGELFF.

This clonotype came up a few times. This sequence joins TRBV6-4 and TRBJ2-1, with TRBD1 matching over 7 bases. This CDR3 contains 16 residues. Germline V lookup: CDR1 MRHNA, CDR2 SNTAGT. V shed 6 bases and J 2 bases; nucleotides not matched to a gene: 10. The CDR3 nucleotides are TGTGCCAGCAGCGCTTCGTGGGACAGCCCCTACAATGAGCAGTTCTTC. Its protein is CASSASWDSPYNEQFF.

This clonotype was detected a few times. V gene TRBV28 combines with J gene TRBJ2-7; D possibly corresponds to TRBD1 (5 bases). The CDR3 has 15 amino acids. Germline V gene sequence: CDR1 MDHEN, CDR2 SYDVKM. V was trimmed by 3 bases and J by 2 bases, leaving 14 bases between them. CDR3 sequence reads: CASSLPLTAAYEQYF. DNA for the CDR3: TGTGCCAGCAGTTTGCCCCTGACAGCAGCCTACGAGCAGTACTTC.

The V gene is TRBV6-2 or TRBV6-3, the J gene TRBJ2-2, with 9 bases lining up with TRBD1. The CDR3 covers 17 residues. Germline-derived CDR1 and CDR2 are MNHEY and SVGEGT. The ends lost 0 bases at V and 5 bases at J; junction bases unmatched: 7. This CDR3 is CASSYSRDRGETGELFF. In DNA, the CDR3 is TGTGCCAGCAGTTACTCCCGAGACAGGGGGGAGACCGGGGAGCTGTTTTTT.

This rearrangement joins TRBV20-1 to TRBJ1-2, with 12 bases identical to TRBD1. Germline-derived CDR1 and CDR2 are DFQATT and SNEGSKA (reference sequence). The CDR3 has 15 residues. V shed 5 bases and J 6 bases; nucleotides not matched to a gene: 10. This CDR3 reads CSAGDRGLSDNGYTF. CDR3 DNA: TGCAGTGCTGGGGACAGGGGGCTGTCTGACAATGGCTACACCTTC.

The chain is built from TRBV18 and TRBJ2-7; no reliable D call. The CDR3 runs to 13 residues. V was cut by 0 bases and J by 0 bases, with 3 bases left in between. Germline V gives CDR1 KGHSH, CDR2 LQKENI. In DNA, the CDR3 is TGTGCCAGCTCACCACCAGCCTCCTACGAGCAGTACTTC. Amino acids: CASSPPASYEQYF.

The chain has TRBV20-1 and TRBJ2-3; TRBD1 might be the D (5 bases). This CDR3 comprises 11 residues. Between the trimmed V and J ends, which lost 3 bases and 14 bases, there was a span of 15 bases. CDR1 DFQATT and CDR2 SNEGSKA come from the germline V gene (reference sequence). CDR3 coding DNA: TGCAGTGCTAGCGGACACAGATACGCGTATTTT. Its protein product is CSASGHRYAYF.

V gene TRBV6-2 or TRBV6-3 combines with J gene TRBJ1-5, with no clear D. The CDR3 totals 13 residues. The V end lost 8 bases, the J end lost 4 bases, and 12 bases lay between the germline ends. Per the germline V gene, CDR1 is MNHEY and CDR2 is SVGEGT. The CDR3 spells CASRREENQPQHF. In nucleotides, the CDR3 is TGTGCCAGCCGGAGGGAGGAAAATCAGCCCCAGCATTTT.

This clonotype was picked up a small number of times. This rearrangement joins TRBV6-5 to TRBJ2-7; 7 bases agree with TRBD1. The trim removed 6 bases at V and 5 bases at J, leaving 16 bases unmatched. This CDR3 is 16 amino acids long. Germline V gene data show CDR1 as MNHEY and CDR2 as SVGAGI. The CDR3 loop is CASRRDLWTGYHEQYF. In nucleotides, the CDR3 is TGTGCCAGCAGGCGCGACCTATGGACAGGTTATCACGAGCAGTACTTC.

This clonotype has ten or more counts. CDR3 region: CSASGGPGQGKETQYF. CDR3 sequence (DNA): TGCAGCGCATCTGGGGGTCCGGGACAGGGAAAAGAGACCCAGTACTTC. This chain uses TRBV29-1 with TRBJ2-5; 9 positions match TRBD1. Germline-derived CDR1 and CDR2 are SQVTM and ANQGSEA. CDR3 length: 16 amino acids. Trimming took 7 bases from V and 3 from J; bases not matched to a gene: 15.

The chain joins TRBV5-1 to TRBJ2-1; a weak D match, TRBD2 (6 bases). The germline V gene encodes CDR1 SGHRS and CDR2 YFSETQ. Trimming removed 7 bases from V and 6 bases from J, with 26 bases in between. The CDR3 runs to 17 residues. The CDR3 nucleotides read TGCGCCAGCGCCGGGGGAGCGGAGGGCTCCCGAGTCAATGAGCAGTTCTTC. Protein product: CASAGGAEGSRVNEQFF.